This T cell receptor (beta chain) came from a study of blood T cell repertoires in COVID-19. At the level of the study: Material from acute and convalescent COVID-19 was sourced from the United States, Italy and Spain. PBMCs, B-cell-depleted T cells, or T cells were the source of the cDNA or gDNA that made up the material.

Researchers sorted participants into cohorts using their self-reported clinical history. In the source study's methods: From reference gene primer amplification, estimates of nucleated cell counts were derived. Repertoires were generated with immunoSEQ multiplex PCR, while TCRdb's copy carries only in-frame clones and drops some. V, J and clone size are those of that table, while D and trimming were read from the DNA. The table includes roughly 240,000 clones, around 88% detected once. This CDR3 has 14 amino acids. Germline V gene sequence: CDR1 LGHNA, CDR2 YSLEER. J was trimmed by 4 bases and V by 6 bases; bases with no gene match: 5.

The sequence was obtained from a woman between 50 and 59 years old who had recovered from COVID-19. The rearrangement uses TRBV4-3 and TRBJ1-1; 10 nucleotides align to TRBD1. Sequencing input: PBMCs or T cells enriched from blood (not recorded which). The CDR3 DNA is TGCGCCAGCAGGGACAGGGGGAGTTTCACTGAAGCTTTCTTT. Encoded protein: CASRDRGSFTEAFF.